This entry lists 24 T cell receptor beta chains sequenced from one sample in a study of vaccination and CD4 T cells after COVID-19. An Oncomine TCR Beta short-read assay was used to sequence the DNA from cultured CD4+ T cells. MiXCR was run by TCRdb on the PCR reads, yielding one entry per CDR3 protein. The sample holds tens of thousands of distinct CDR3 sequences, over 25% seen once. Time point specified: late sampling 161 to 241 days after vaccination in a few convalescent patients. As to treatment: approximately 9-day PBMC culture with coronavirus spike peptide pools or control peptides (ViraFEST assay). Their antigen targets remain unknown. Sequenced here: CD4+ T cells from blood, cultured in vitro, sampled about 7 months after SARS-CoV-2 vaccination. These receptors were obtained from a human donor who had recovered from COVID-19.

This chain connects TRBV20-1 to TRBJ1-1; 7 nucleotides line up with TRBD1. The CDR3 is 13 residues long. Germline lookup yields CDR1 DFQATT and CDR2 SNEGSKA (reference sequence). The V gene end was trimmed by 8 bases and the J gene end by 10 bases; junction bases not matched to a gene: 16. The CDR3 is CSTVERQGMVAFF. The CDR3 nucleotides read TGCAGTACAGTAGAGAGACAGGGCATGGTAGCTTTCTTT.

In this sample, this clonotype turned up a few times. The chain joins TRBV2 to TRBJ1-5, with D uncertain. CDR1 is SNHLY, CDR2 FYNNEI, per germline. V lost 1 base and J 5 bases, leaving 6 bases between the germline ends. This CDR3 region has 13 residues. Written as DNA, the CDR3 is TGTGCCAGCAGTGAAGGGATCGATCAGCCCCAGCATTTT. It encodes CASSEGIDQPQHF.

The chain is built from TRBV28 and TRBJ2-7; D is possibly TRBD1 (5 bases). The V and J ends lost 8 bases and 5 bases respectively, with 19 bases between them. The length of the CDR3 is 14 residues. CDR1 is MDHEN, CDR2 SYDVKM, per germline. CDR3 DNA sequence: TGTGCCAGCTTCCCAGGTCAGGGTTCTAACGAGCAGTACTTC. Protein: CASFPGQGSNEQYF.

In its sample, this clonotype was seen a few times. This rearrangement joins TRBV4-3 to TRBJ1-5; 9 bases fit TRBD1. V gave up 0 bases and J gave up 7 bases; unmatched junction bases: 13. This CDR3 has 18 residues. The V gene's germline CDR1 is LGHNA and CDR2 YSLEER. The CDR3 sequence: CASSQDMGGTGMNQPQHF. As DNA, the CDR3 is TGCGCCAGCAGCCAAGACATGGGGGGGACAGGGATGAACCAGCCCCAGCATTTT.

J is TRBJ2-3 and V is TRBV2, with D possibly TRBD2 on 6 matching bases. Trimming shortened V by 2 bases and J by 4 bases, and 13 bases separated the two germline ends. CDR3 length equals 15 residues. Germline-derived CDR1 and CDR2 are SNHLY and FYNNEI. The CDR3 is CASSEITSRADTQYF. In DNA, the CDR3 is TGTGCCAGCAGTGAAATTACTAGCCGCGCAGATACGCAGTATTTT.

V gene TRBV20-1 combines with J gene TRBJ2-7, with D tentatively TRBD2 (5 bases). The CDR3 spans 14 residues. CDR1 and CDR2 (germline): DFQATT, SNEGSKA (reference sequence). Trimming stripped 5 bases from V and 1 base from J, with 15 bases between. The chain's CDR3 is CSAGAISESYEQYF. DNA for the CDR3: TGCAGTGCTGGAGCGATTAGCGAGTCCTACGAGCAGTACTTC.

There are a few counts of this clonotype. The CDR3 DNA reads as TGTGCCAGCAGCCGGAGTTCGAATGAGCAGTTCTTC. Protein product: CASSRSSNEQFF. This chain links TRBV4-2 with TRBJ2-1; D unclear. The ends were cut back, 4 bases at V and 7 bases at J, with 8 bases in the middle. CDR1 is LGHNA and CDR2 is YNFKEQ in the germline V gene. This CDR3 is built from 12 residues.

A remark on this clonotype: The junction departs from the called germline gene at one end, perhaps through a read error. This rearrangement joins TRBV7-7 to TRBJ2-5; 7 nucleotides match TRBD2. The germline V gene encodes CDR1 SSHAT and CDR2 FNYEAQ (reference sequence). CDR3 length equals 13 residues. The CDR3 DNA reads TGTGCTAGCAGCCCGACTAGCTTCGGGACCCAGTACTTC. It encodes CASSPTSFGTQYF.

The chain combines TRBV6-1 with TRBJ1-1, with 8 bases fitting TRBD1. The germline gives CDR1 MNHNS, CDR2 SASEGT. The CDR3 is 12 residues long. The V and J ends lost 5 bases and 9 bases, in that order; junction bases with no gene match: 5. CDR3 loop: CASSRGQGKAFF. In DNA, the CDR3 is TGTGCCAGCAGTCGCGGACAGGGTAAAGCTTTCTTT.

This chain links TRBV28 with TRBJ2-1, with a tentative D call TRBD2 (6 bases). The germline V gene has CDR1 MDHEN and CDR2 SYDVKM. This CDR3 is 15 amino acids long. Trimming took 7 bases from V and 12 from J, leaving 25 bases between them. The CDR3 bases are TGTGCCAGCACTGTTGGGGGACTCGAGATCCAAGGGCAGTTCTTC. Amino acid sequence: CASTVGGLEIQGQFF.

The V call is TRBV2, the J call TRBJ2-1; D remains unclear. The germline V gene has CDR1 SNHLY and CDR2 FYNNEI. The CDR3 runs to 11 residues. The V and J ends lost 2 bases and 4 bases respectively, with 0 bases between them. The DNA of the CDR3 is TGTGCCAGCAGTGAATACAATGAGCAGTTCTTC. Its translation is CASSEYNEQFF.

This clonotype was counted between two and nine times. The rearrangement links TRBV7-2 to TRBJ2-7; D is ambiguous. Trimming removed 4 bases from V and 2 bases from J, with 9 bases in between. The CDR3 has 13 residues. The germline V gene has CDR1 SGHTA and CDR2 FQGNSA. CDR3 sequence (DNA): TGTGCCAGCAGCTCCTTGCCCCCCTACGAGCAGTACTTC. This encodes CASSSLPPYEQYF.

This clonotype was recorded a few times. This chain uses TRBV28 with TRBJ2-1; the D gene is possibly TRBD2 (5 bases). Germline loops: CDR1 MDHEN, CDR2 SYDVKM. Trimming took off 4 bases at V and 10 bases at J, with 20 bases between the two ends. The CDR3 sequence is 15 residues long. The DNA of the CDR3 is TGTGCCAGCAGTTCCCCAGCCCCTGGGGAGACAGAGCAGTTCTTC. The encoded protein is CASSSPAPGETEQFF.

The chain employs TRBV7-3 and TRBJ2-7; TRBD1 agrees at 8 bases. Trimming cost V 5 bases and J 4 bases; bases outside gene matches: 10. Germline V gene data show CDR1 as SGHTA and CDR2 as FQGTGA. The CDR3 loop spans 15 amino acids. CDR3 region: CASSEGAGGQYEQYF. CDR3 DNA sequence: TGTGCCAGCAGCGAAGGGGCAGGGGGCCAGTACGAGCAGTACTTC.

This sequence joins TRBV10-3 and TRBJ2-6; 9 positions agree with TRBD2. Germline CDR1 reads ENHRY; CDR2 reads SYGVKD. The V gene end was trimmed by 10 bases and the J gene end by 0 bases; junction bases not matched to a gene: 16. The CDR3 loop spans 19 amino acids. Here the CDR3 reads CATAGGGTTGRSGANVLTF. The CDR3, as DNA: TGTGCCACCGCGGGGGGGGGGACGACAGGCCGCTCTGGGGCCAACGTCCTGACTTTC.

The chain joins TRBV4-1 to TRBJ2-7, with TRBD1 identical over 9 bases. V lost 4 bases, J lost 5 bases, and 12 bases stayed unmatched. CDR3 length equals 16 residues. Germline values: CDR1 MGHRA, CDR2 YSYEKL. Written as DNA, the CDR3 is TGCGCCAGCAGCCGTAGAGGGTGGACAGGGGTGGACGAGCAGTACTTC. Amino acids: CASSRRGWTGVDEQYF.

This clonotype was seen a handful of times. This chain's CDR3 is CASSLAWGNTEAFF. For the CDR3, the DNA is TGCGCCAGCAGCCTTGCATGGGGGAACACTGAAGCTTTCTTT. The J gene is TRBJ1-1, the V gene TRBV4-1; D not resolved. V was pared by 4 bases and J by 1 base, with 10 bases between. The CDR3 spans 14 residues. Per germline, CDR1 MGHRA and CDR2 YSYEKL.

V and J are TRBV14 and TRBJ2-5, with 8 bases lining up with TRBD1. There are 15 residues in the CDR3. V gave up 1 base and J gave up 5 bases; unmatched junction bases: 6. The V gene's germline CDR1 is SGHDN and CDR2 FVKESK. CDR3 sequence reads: CASSQVQGARETQYF. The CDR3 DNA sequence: TGTGCCAGCAGCCAAGTTCAGGGGGCCCGGGAGACCCAGTACTTC.

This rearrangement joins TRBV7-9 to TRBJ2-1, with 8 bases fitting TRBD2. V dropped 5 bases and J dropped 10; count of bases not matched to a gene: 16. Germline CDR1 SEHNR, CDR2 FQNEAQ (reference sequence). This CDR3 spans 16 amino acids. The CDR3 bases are TGTGCCAGCAGCCCCACCCGGGCGGGAGGCGAGGGCGAGCAGTTCTTC. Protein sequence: CASSPTRAGGEGEQFF.

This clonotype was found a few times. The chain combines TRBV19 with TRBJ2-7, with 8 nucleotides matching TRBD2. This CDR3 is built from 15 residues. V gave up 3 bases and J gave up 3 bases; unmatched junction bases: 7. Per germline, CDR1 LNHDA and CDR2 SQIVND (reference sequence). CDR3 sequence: CASSISSLAGYEQYF. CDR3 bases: TGTGCCAGTAGTATCTCGTCCCTAGCGGGCTACGAGCAGTACTTC.

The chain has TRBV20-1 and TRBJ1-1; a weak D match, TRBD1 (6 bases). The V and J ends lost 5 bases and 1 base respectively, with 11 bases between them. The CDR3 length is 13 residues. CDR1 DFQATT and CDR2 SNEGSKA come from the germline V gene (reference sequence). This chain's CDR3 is CSAWGQKNTEAFF. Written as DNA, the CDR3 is TGCAGTGCTTGGGGACAAAAGAACACTGAAGCTTTCTTT.

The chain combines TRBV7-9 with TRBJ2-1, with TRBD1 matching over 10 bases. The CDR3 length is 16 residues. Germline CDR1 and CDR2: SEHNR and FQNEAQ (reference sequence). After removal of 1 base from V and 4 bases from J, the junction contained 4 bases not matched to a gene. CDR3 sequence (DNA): TGTGCCAGCAGCTTAGTGGGGACAGGGGTGTACAATGAGCAGTTCTTC. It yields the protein CASSLVGTGVYNEQFF.

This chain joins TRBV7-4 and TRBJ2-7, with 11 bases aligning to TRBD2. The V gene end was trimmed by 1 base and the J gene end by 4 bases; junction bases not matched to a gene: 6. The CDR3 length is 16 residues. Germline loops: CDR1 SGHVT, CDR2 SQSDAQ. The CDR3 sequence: CASSLGLAGNTYEQYF. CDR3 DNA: TGTGCCAGCAGCTTAGGACTAGCGGGGAACACTTACGAGCAGTACTTC.

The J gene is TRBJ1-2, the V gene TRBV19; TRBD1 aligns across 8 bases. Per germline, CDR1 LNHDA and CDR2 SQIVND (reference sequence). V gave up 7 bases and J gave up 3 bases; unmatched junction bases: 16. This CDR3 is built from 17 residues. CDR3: CASNTLTGDRRDYGYTF. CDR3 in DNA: TGTGCCAGTAATACCTTGACAGGGGATAGGAGGGACTATGGCTACACCTTC.